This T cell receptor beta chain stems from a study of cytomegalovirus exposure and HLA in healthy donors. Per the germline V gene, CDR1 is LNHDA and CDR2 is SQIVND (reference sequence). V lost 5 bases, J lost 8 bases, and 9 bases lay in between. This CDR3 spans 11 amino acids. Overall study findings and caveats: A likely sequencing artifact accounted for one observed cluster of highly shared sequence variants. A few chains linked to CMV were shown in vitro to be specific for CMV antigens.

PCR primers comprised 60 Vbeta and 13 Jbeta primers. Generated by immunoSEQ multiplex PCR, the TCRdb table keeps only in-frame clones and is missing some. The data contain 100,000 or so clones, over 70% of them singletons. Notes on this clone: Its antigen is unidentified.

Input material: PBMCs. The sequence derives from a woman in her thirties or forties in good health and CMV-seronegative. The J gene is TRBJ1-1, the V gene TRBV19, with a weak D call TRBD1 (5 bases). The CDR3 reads CASSQRGEAFF. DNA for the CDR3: TGTGCCAGTAGTCAAAGGGGCGAAGCTTTCTTT.